The 22 T cell receptor beta chains in this list originate from one sample, sequenced in a study of breast tumors, draining lymph nodes, adjacent tissues. TCRdb reanalysed the multiplex PCR reads using MiXCR and keeps one entry per CDR3 protein. The sample consists of fewer than 15,000 distinct CDR3 sequences, around 55% of them appearing once. The specimen sequenced was tumor-adjacent breast tissue. The receptors stem from a female donor with breast cancer. Some clones in this sample may be carry-over from other donors' samples.

The rearrangement links TRBV15 to TRBJ2-1, with 8 bases matching TRBD1. Germline trimming cut 1 base from V and 3 bases from J; bases unmatched to any gene: 8. The CDR3 runs to 17 residues. CDR1 and CDR2 from the germline V gene are LNHNV and YYDKDF (reference sequence). CDR3 residues: CATSRVPGQVNYNEQFF. CDR3 nucleotide sequence: TGTGCCACCAGCAGAGTTCCGGGACAGGTAAACTACAATGAGCAGTTCTTC.

By share, this clonotype ranks as medium-sized (0.01 to 0.1%). The chain recombines TRBV4-2 with TRBJ2-5; unclear D gene. Trimming cost V 0 bases and J 5 bases, with 7 bases left between them. The CDR3 is made up of 13 amino acids. CDR1 and CDR2 from the germline V gene are LGHNA and YNFKEQ. CDR3: CASSQESGETQYF. CDR3 DNA: TGTGCCAGCAGCCAAGAGTCTGGGGAGACCCAGTACTTC.

By proportion, this clonotype is medium-sized (0.01 to 0.1%). The J gene is TRBJ1-2, the V gene TRBV7-9; no definite D call. The CDR3 spans 15 residues. Germline CDR1 reads SEHNR; CDR2 reads FQNEAQ (reference sequence). Deletions cut 3 bases from V and 3 bases from J, with 14 bases between. The CDR3 DNA reads as TGTGCCAGCAGCTTTCGACGGTCATACGACTATGGCTACACCTTC. This encodes CASSFRRSYDYGYTF. Full variable domain (rest looked up from reference TRBV7-9 and TRBJ1-2): DTGVSQNPRHKITKRGQNVTFRCDPISEHNRLYWYRQTLGQGPEFLTYFQNEAQLEKSRLLSDRFSAERPKGSFSTLEIQRTEQGDSAMYLCASSFRRSYDYGYTFGSGTRLTVV.

The CDR3 is CASSEEGVGTSGYEQYF. The DNA of the CDR3 is TGTGCCAGCAGCGAAGAGGGGGTTGGGACTAGCGGCTACGAGCAGTACTTC. V and J are TRBV13 and TRBJ2-7; 11 positions match TRBD2. CDR1 PRHDT and CDR2 FYEKMQ come from the germline V gene (reference sequence). CDR3 length: 17 amino acids. With V trimmed by 5 bases and J by 3 bases, 12 bases remained unmatched. Using reference TRBV13 and TRBJ2-7 for the parts outside the CDR3, the full variable domain is AAGVIQSPRHLIKEKRETATLKCYPIPRHDTVYWYQQGPGQDPQFLISFYEKMQSDKGSIPDRFSAQQFSDYHSELNMSSLELGDSALYFCASSEEGVGTSGYEQYFGPGTRLTVT.

This clonotype has ten or more counts. The chain employs TRBV5-1 and TRBJ2-6; D is tentatively TRBD1 or TRBD2 (5 bases each). Trimming removed 0 bases from V and 18 bases from J, with 13 bases in between. Per germline, CDR1 SGHRS and CDR2 YFSETQ. This CDR3 has 12 residues. CDR3 loop: CASSLVRGPWTF. The CDR3 nucleotides are TGCGCCAGCAGCTTGGTACGGGGACCCTGGACTTTC.

CDR3 DNA sequence: TGTGCCACCCGGTCCAGCGCCGAGCAGTACTTC. Translated: CATRSSAEQYF. The genes are TRBV10-3 and TRBJ2-7; D remains ambiguous. The CDR3 covers 11 residues. V shed 10 bases and J shed 6 bases, with 13 bases lying between them. Germline CDR1 is ENHRY and CDR2 is SYGVKD.

The genes are TRBV20-1 and TRBJ1-5; 9 bases are a match to TRBD1. This CDR3 contains 14 residues. Trimming at V came to 5 bases and at J to 6 bases, leaving 8 bases not matched to a gene. Germline V gives CDR1 DFQATT, CDR2 SNEGSKA (reference sequence). CDR3 sequence (DNA): TGCAGTGCTGACCCGGGACAGGGTGGTCAGCCCCAGCATTTT. Its translation is CSADPGQGGQPQHF.

This clonotype occurred many times. The chain has TRBV6-5 and TRBJ1-1; no definite D call. V was shortened by 0 bases and J by 1 base, with 12 bases between the two germline ends. Germline assignment: CDR1 MNHEY and CDR2 SVGAGI. The CDR3 totals 16 residues. The CDR3 DNA follows: TGTGCCAGCAGTTACTCTACAGTCTCGACGAACACTGAAGCTTTCTTT. Residues: CASSYSTVSTNTEAFF.

The chain combines TRBV2 with TRBJ1-5; 8 bases are a match to TRBD1. The germline gives CDR1 SNHLY, CDR2 FYNNEI. This CDR3 comprises 15 residues. After removal of 5 bases from V and 5 bases from J, the junction contained 8 bases not matched to a gene. The chain's CDR3 is CASSRQGRADQPQHF. The CDR3 DNA sequence: TGTGCCAGCAGTAGACAGGGGAGGGCTGATCAGCCCCAGCATTTT.

Sample share makes this clonotype medium-sized. V gene TRBV19 combines with J gene TRBJ1-2; no clear D gene. The CDR3 contains 12 residues. Germline CDR1 LNHDA, CDR2 SQIVND (reference sequence). Trimming left V 1 base short and J 6 bases short, with 6 bases between. This CDR3 is CASSIGEHGYTF. The CDR3 DNA reads TGTGCCAGTAGTATAGGAGAACATGGCTACACCTTC.

This clonotype appeared many times. CDR3 in DNA: TGTGCCAGTCGGGGGGGAGGCTCTGGGGCCAACGTCCTGACTTTC. Translating it yields CASRGGGSGANVLTF. The chain is built from TRBV6-5 and TRBJ2-6, with 8 bases identical to TRBD2. The CDR3 has 15 residues. From germline, CDR1 is MNHEY and CDR2 SVGAGI. The J segment lost 0 bases and the V segment lost 9 bases, leaving 4 bases of the junction unmatched.

V gene TRBV6-5 combines with J gene TRBJ2-1; 13 positions agree with TRBD2. Unmatched junction bases numbered 8, after V lost 0 bases and J lost 0 bases. The CDR3 is 20 amino acids. Germline V gene data show CDR1 as MNHEY and CDR2 as SVGAGI. CDR3 residues: CASSYSPTSGRSSSYNEQFF. The CDR3, as DNA: TGTGCCAGCAGTTACTCCCCGACTAGCGGGAGGTCCAGCTCCTACAATGAGCAGTTCTTC.

In its sample, this clonotype was seen many times. The chain uses TRBV3-1 and TRBJ2-3; 7 bases map to TRBD2. The germline V gene has CDR1 LGHDT and CDR2 YNNKEL (reference sequence). This CDR3 has 16 amino acids. J was trimmed by 1 base and V by 0 bases; bases with no gene match: 4. CDR3 sequence: CASSQEGGGGTDTQYF. Written as DNA, the CDR3 is TGTGCCAGCAGCCAAGAGGGCGGGGGAGGCACAGATACGCAGTATTTT.

This clonotype was detected ten times or more. A read error may explain this, as a much larger clone is one base away. The chain has TRBV12-3 or TRBV12-4 and TRBJ2-3; 8 bases fit TRBD1. V dropped 3 bases and J dropped 5; count of bases not matched to a gene: 7. The CDR3 is made up of 15 amino acids. The CDR3 DNA reads TGTGCCAGCAGTTTCTTGCAGGGGGCAAAAGATACGCAGTATTTT. This codes for CASSFLQGAKDTQYF.

This clonotype was counted at least ten times. This chain connects TRBV11-2 to TRBJ2-5; D might be TRBD2 (6 bases). This CDR3 has 16 amino acids. With 3 bases removed from V and 1 base from J, the gap between germline ends came to 15 bases. Germline V gene sequence: CDR1 SGHAT, CDR2 FQNNGV. The CDR3: CASSFGTSRSQETQYF. CDR3 nucleotides: TGTGCCAGCAGCTTCGGTACTAGCCGGTCCCAAGAGACCCAGTACTTC.

CDR3 protein: CASSVDPSTDTQYF. CDR3 coding DNA: TGTGCCAGCAGCGTAGACCCTAGCACAGATACGCAGTATTTT. This sequence joins TRBV9 and TRBJ2-3; D not certain. The germline V gene has CDR1 SGDLS and CDR2 YYNGEE. V gave up 0 bases and J gave up 0 bases, with 5 bases separating them. This CDR3 is 14 amino acids long.

The V call is TRBV19, the J call TRBJ2-7; weak D call: TRBD2 (6 bases). This CDR3 comprises 11 residues. CDR1 and CDR2 from the germline V gene are LNHDA and SQIVND (reference sequence). Trimming stripped 4 bases from V and 9 bases from J, with 10 bases between. The CDR3 nucleotides are TGTGCCAGTAGTAGGGTGGGGGGGCAGTACTTC. Its protein is CASSRVGGQYF.

This clonotype came up many times. The CDR3 spells CASSPPQGSNTEAFF. CDR3 DNA sequence: TGTGCCAGCAGCCCCCCACAGGGATCGAACACTGAAGCTTTCTTT. The rearrangement links TRBV7-9 to TRBJ1-1; D might be TRBD1 (6 bases). Trimming removed 5 bases at V and 1 base at J, with 14 bases between. The CDR3 totals 15 residues. Looked up from germline, CDR1 is SEHNR and CDR2 is FQNEAQ (reference sequence).

By proportion, this clonotype is medium-sized. The junction shows a germline mismatch at one end, possibly a read error. The V and J genes are TRBV10-1 and TRBJ2-7, with D possibly TRBD2 on 6 matching bases. The CDR3 has 14 amino acids. The V gene's germline CDR1 is WNHNN and CDR2 SYGVQD (reference sequence). CDR3 nucleotide sequence: TGCGCCAGCAGTGATGAAATCGGGACTTACGGGCAGTACTTC. Its translation: CASSDEIGTYGQYF.

The table lists this clonotype with a few counts. This rearrangement joins TRBV9 to TRBJ2-7; TRBD1 is a possible D gene (5 bases). V lost 0 bases, J lost 5 bases, and 9 bases lay in between. The CDR3 sequence is 13 residues long. The germline V gene has CDR1 SGDLS and CDR2 YYNGEE. The CDR3 DNA sequence: TGTGCCAGCAGCGTAGGACAGTTCAACGAGCAGTACTTC. Its translation: CASSVGQFNEQYF.

This clonotype was recorded a few times. The chain has TRBV5-1 and TRBJ2-7; 9 positions match TRBD1. CDR1 and CDR2 (germline): SGHRS, YFSETQ. Unmatched junction bases numbered 3, after V lost 3 bases and J lost 2 bases. This CDR3 has 14 residues. Written as DNA, the CDR3 is TGCGCCAGCAGCTGGGGACAGGGCGCCTACGAGCAGTACTTC. This gives the protein CASSWGQGAYEQYF.

This clonotype has ten or more counts. No conserved phenylalanine or tryptophan ends this CDR3, so it is likely a read error. The chain combines TRBV9 with TRBJ1-6, with 11 positions matching TRBD1. CDR1 is SGDLS, CDR2 YYNGEE, per germline. The CDR3 has 18 amino acids. Trimming removed 4 bases from V and 0 bases from J; junction bases left unmatched: 6. CDR3 sequence reads: CASSPQGTGGSYNSPLHL. Written as DNA, the CDR3 is TGTGCCAGCAGCCCCCAAGGGACAGGGGGCTCCTATAATTCACCCCTCCACCTT.